The 13 T cell receptor beta chains below come from one sample, sequenced in a study of shared clonotypes between healthy human individuals. The assay was immunoSEQ multiplex PCR, and TCRdb's table has in-frame clones only and misses some. The table has about 2.3 million clones, 85% to 95% seen once. The sequencing sample was made of naive CD4+ T cells from PBMCs. Subset described: CD45RA+ positively selected. These receptors were collected from a man aged 18 to 30 in good health. Some clones in this sample may be carry-over from other donors' samples.

This chain uses TRBV7-2 with TRBJ2-3; 10 nucleotides line up with TRBD2. The V and J ends lost 10 bases and 4 bases, in that order; junction bases with no gene match: 8. From germline, CDR1 is SGHTA and CDR2 FQGNSA. The CDR3 loop spans 14 amino acids. The CDR3 nucleotides are TGTGCCACCGCCCTACTAGCGGGACCAGATACGCAGTATTTT. It translates to CATALLAGPDTQYF.

This sequence joins TRBV6-1 and TRBJ2-2; 7 nucleotides match TRBD2. The CDR3 sequence is 15 residues long. CDR1 is MNHNS, CDR2 SASEGT, per germline. V shed 7 bases and J 1 base; nucleotides not matched to a gene: 6. The DNA for the CDR3 is TGTGCCAGCAACTCAGGGACTATGAACACCGGGGAGCTGTTTTTT. Its protein product is CASNSGTMNTGELFF.

The chain is built from TRBV10-3 and TRBJ1-5; D is unclear. This CDR3 spans 14 amino acids. Germline CDR1 and CDR2: ENHRY and SYGVKD. V shed 11 bases and J shed 3 bases, with 17 bases lying between them. The CDR3, as DNA: TGTGCCCCCCCGCGGACGGAGCCCAATCAGCCCCAGCATTTT. This gives the protein CAPPRTEPNQPQHF.

The chain uses TRBV7-3 and TRBJ1-1, with 8 bases lining up with TRBD1. This CDR3 has 14 amino acids. The V segment lost 5 bases and the J segment 3 bases; nucleotides outside the gene matches: 5. In germline, CDR1 is SGHTA, CDR2 FQGTGA. The CDR3 DNA sequence: TGTGCCAGCAGCGACAGGGGAAAAGACACTGAAGCTTTCTTT. Amino acids: CASSDRGKDTEAFF. The entire variable domain, with the rest obtained from reference TRBV7-3 and TRBJ1-1, is as follows: GAGVSQTPSNKVTEKGKYVELRCDPISGHTALYWYRQSLGQGPEFLIYFQGTGAADDSGLPNDRFFAVRPEGSVSTLKIQRTERGDSAVYLCASSDRGKDTEAFFGQGTRLTVV.

The chain is built from TRBV5-4 and TRBJ2-7; TRBD2 aligns across 13 bases. The germline V gene encodes CDR1 SGHNT and CDR2 YYREEE (reference sequence). V shed 4 bases, J shed 3 bases, and the junction held 7 bases outside the gene matches. The CDR3 totals 16 residues. CDR3 residues: CASSPGTSGMLYEQYF. The DNA for the CDR3 is TGTGCCAGCAGCCCCGGGACTAGCGGGATGCTCTACGAGCAGTACTTC.

This sequence joins TRBV6-6 and TRBJ1-5; possibly TRBD1 for D (5 bases). The germline CDR1 and CDR2 sequences are MNHNY and SVGAGI (reference sequence). The CDR3 is 14 amino acids. Trimming left V 3 bases short and J 7 bases short, with 13 bases between. CDR3 amino acids: CASSYVQGGQPQHF. CDR3 DNA sequence: TGTGCCAGCAGTTATGTCCAGGGCGGGCAGCCCCAGCATTTT.

V is TRBV5-1 and J is TRBJ2-3; possible D gene TRBD2, 6 bases. The CDR3 extends over 15 amino acids. The V gene lost 0 bases and the J gene lost 3 bases, with 11 bases spanning the gap. CDR1 SGHRS and CDR2 YFSETQ come from the germline V gene. The CDR3 bases are TGCGCCAGCAGCTTGGATCCGGGAGAGACAGATACGCAGTATTTT. Translating it yields CASSLDPGETDTQYF.

The J gene is TRBJ2-1, the V gene TRBV4-1; no definite D call. This CDR3 contains 16 residues. In germline, CDR1 is MGHRA, CDR2 YSYEKL. V was cut by 1 base and J by 5 bases, with 15 bases left in between. CDR3 in DNA: TGCGCCAGCAGCCAAGTGCCCCGGGTCCGGGACAATGAGCAGTTCTTC. It codes for CASSQVPRVRDNEQFF.

The CDR3 loop is CASSLLPSGKQETQYF. In DNA form, the CDR3 reads TGTGCCAGCAGCTTACTTCCTAGCGGGAAACAAGAGACCCAGTACTTC. V gene TRBV7-3 combines with J gene TRBJ2-5; 9 nucleotides line up with TRBD2. Germline V CDR1 and CDR2: SGHTA, FQGTGA. CDR3 length: 16 residues. The junction had 6 bases not matched to a gene; V was cut back by 2 bases and J by 2 bases.

The chain combines TRBV6-5 with TRBJ2-7, with 7 bases that match TRBD2. V dropped 0 bases and J dropped 4; count of bases not matched to a gene: 9. Germline V gene sequence: CDR1 MNHEY, CDR2 SVGAGI. The CDR3 spans 16 residues. CDR3 amino acids: CASSYSISSGIYEQYF. The CDR3 DNA reads TGTGCCAGCAGTTACTCGATCTCTAGCGGCATTTACGAGCAGTACTTC.

The CDR3 loop reads CASSVRLSGANVLTF. The CDR3 nucleotides are TGTGCCAGCAGTGTTCGCCTCTCGGGGGCCAACGTCCTGACTTTC. The rearrangement joins TRBV6-1 to TRBJ2-6; D remains ambiguous. V lost 4 bases and J 4 bases, leaving 11 bases between the germline ends. CDR1 and CDR2 (germline): MNHNS, SASEGT. This CDR3 spans 15 amino acids.

The gene calls are TRBV9 and TRBJ1-1; TRBD1 might be the D (6 bases). CDR1 SGDLS and CDR2 YYNGEE come from the germline V gene. The CDR3 is made up of 14 amino acids. The V and J ends lost 0 bases and 4 bases respectively, with 10 bases between them. The CDR3 nucleotides are TGTGCCAGCAGCGTAGAGAGAGGGGGCACTGAAGCTTTCTTT. Translating gives CASSVERGGTEAFF.

The genes are TRBV7-9 and TRBJ1-2; TRBD1 aligns across 8 bases. Germline lookup yields CDR1 SEHNR and CDR2 FQNEAQ (reference sequence). This CDR3 comprises 12 residues. Trimming removed 7 bases from V and 8 bases from J; junction bases left unmatched: 6. This CDR3 is CASTAGGRGYTF. CDR3 sequence (DNA): TGTGCCAGCACGGCAGGGGGCCGGGGCTACACCTTC.